This TCR beta chain was recovered during a study of cytomegalovirus exposure and HLA in healthy donors listed by TCRdb under 2017. About the investigation overall: An earlier analysis of several hundred of the donors reported 250 to 350 Gb of sequence data and more than 90 million unique TCR beta sequences from about 179 million T cells. Alongside the repertoire data, information on donor age, sex, ethnicity and CMV serostatus was compiled. Class I and class II HLA loci were covered by the typing at four-digit resolution. To decide whether each TCR beta V gene segment behaved as functional or pseudogenic, an earlier analysis of 587 of the donors relied on high-throughput TCR beta sequencing. Among under 450 genotyped donors of the cohort, an average of about 240,000 unique TCR beta nucleotide sequences were sequenced per donor, 15% to 20% of them non-productive. The study aimed to test whether cataloging public T cell receptors could reveal signatures of past pathogen exposure. Among the roughly 400 genotyped donors, approximately 77% belonged to the genetic ancestry cluster associated with self-reported Caucasian donors. The study profiled the T cell repertoires of hundreds of subjects by immunosequencing and related them to cytomegalovirus serostatus. Every repertoire in the discovery cohort had been generated on one and the same sequencing platform. An early release covering roughly 580 HLA-typed donors comprised 300 to 350 gigabases of sequencing data and tens of millions of unique TCR sequences. Typing coverage differed by locus: A, B, C, DRB1 and DQB1 were typed in about 629-640 donors, DQA1 in 522, DPA1 in 600 to 610, and DPB1 in approximately 450. Besides the first cohort of 550 to 750 subjects, a separate validation cohort made up of 90 to 150 different subjects was used. Roughly 5 DR-DQ haplotypes were handled as single units for association and clustering, since linkage in the cohort was strong. Rather than drawing on any new phenotypic data, the later analysis identified candidate immune exposures from TCR beta sequences and the way those sequences occurred across donors. In a later analysis, previously published TCR beta repertoires from several hundred donors were re-analyzed and high-resolution HLA genotyping was added so that TCR occurrence patterns could be studied. To predict cytomegalovirus infection status, the study combined high-throughput TCR immunosequencing, statistical association of individual TCRs with disease status, and machine learning. In a later genetic analysis, genome-wide SNP genotypes for about three fifths of the 666 donors were used, and that subset was treated as a discovery cohort.

General findings and caveats noted by the study authors: Linkage disequilibrium might explain the correlated functional status among segregating V segments, but an unknown experimental factor could not be excluded. At a false discovery rate of 0.05, a later analysis linked some 18,000 TCR beta sequences to specific HLA alleles. In a later analysis, HLA-associated TCR beta chains were found to be more clonally expanded and to have lower generation probabilities than equally common non-associated chains. Presence/absence analyses assumed roughly uniform sequencing depth across donors, an assumption that may not hold. Because the 87-base-pair reads could not distinguish some IMGT-functional V segments, including TRBV6-2 and TRBV6-3, those segments were excluded. According to a later analysis, TCR association rates differed among HLA loci, with DRB1 alleles showing the most associated TCRs and HLA-C alleles showing the fewest. Broadly in line with IMGT annotations, most TCR beta V segments showed up in productive rearrangements about 87% or about 30% of the time in an earlier analysis of a few hundred of the donors. In this cohort, only TCR beta chains were sequenced, and detectable features were limited by the absence of alpha or paired-chain data. Most CMV-associated TCR beta chains appeared to be HLA-restricted in a later analysis, and the HLA associations seemed to be driven largely by CMV exposure. In a later analysis, several top co-occurrence clusters were reported to appear linked to parvovirus B19, influenza, CMV and Epstein-Barr virus. Because some donors lacked HLA typing at each locus, the association tests relied only on the typed subset. A later genetic analysis reported fewer N-insertions in productive TCRs among donors in an Asian-associated ancestry cluster than the roughly 700-donor mean. The classifier was reported to diagnose cytomegalovirus status with high specificity and sensitivity in both the original and validation cohorts. The only immune exposure information available for the cohort was CMV serostatus. A further reported finding was that TCR beta sequences accurately predicted the HLA-A and HLA-B alleles for most subjects in the first cohort. A cluster of highly shared sequence variants was judged likely to represent a technical artifact of the sequencing pipeline. The authors suggested that the approach could potentially be generalized to other disease states and immunological phenotypes. While some public TCRs were present in many individuals, most TCR sequences turned up only very rarely across donors. When HLA alleles, especially DR and DQ, strongly co-occurred, TCR associations were difficult to assign to individual alleles. The earlier analysis of approximately 540 of the donors excluded 15 to 20 rarely observed V segments, including chromosome 9 orphons, because counts were too low. A few of the identified cytomegalovirus-associated TCR beta chains were confirmed in vitro to be specific for cytomegalovirus antigens. A total of 150 to 200 TCR beta chains were listed by the study as associated with cytomegalovirus. A later genetic analysis associated a missense DCLRE1C variant with V-gene and J-gene trimming of TCR beta chains, and an independent cohort replicated the association.

The germline V gene supplies CDR1 SGHVS and CDR2 FNYEAQ. The CDR3 goes from the cysteine to the phenylalanine over 15 residues. Only the CDR3 part of the read is kept: 45 bases, read in frame from the first base. Ends trimmed: V by 5 bases, J by 2 bases; bases unmatched to a gene: 7. The cohort consisted of fewer than 700 healthy bone marrow donors. Cohort members were all nominally healthy when sampled, although unrecorded immune exposures were likely present. The donor tested CMV seropositive and was one of the 289 seropositive cohort members. A peripheral blood sample was collected from each donor, and TCR beta sequencing was performed on peripheral blood mononuclear cells. The Qiagen DNeasy Blood Extraction Kit was used to extract genomic DNA from the blood cell samples. Library construction relied on the immunoSEQ multiplex PCR assay. A mixture of 60 forward primers for TCR Vbeta segments and 13 reverse primers for TCR Jbeta segments was used in the multiplex PCR. The CDR3 region of rearranged TCR beta genes was amplified from genomic DNA with a multiplex PCR assay. On the Illumina HiSeq System, the amplified TCR beta libraries were sequenced as 87-base-pair reads. The paper's processing steps were these. In a later analysis, 70 million to 95 million unique TCR beta chains were counted across the roughly 670 repertoires, and roughly 11 million of these chains were shared by at least two donors. To remove PCR and sequencing errors, raw reads were error-corrected and collapsed into unique sequences using a nearest-neighbor algorithm that merged closely related sequences. CDR3 sequences were aligned to IMGT reference sequences to assign V, D and J gene segments. Each retained sequence needed at least a six-nucleotide match to both a V gene segment and a J gene segment. Rearrangements were called productive when the CDR3 lacked stop codons and stayed in frame with V and J; all others were non-productive. CDR3 was defined according to IMGT convention as the region running from the second conserved V-encoded cysteine to the conserved J-encoded phenylalanine. Sequences without an unambiguous match to a single V gene segment were excluded from the earlier analysis of 450 to 750 of the donors. An earlier analysis of approximately 590 of the donors called V segments functional above 56.7% productive rearrangements and segregating when the between-donor standard deviation exceeded 5%. A statistical classification framework was developed to diagnose cytomegalovirus status using the catalog of TCR beta chain sequences. V and J gene assignment, in a later analysis, came from comparing TCR nucleotide sequences with IMGT/GENE-DB human TR gene sequences. In a later analysis, CDR3 sequences and most-parsimonious VDJ recombination scenarios were assigned using the TCRdist pipeline. In a later analysis, each TCR beta chain was defined by its CDR3 amino acid sequence together with its V-gene family, and reads lacking a unique V-gene family were excluded. As a way to deal with suspected cross-contamination and a sequencing artifact, a later analysis dropped 450 to 600 nucleotide sequences that were highly shared and had low generation probability. In a later analysis, a clonal expansion index was calculated for each public chain from normalized within-repertoire ranks of inferred template counts. In a later analysis, generation probabilities were computed with a VDJ recombination model fitted to out-of-frame rearrangements, and the resulting probabilities were checked against IGoR. In a later analysis, hypergeometric tests were used to score TCR-TCR, TCR-HLA and TCR-CMV co-occurrence, with a repertoire-size bias correction applied to TCR pairs. False discovery rates were estimated in a later analysis by permuting HLA or CMV assignments 20 times. In a later analysis, co-occurring TCRs were grouped using DBSCAN, and TCRdist sequence similarity was added for clustering within HLA-allele-positive subsets. Repertoires with fewer than 30,000 or more than 120,000 public chains, plus five repertoires with anomalous nucleotide sharing, were excluded from co-occurrence clustering. Not all clones reach the TCRdb copy of this immuneACCESS table, which keeps in-frame sequences only. Checked studies attribute under half of the gap to unresolved V genes and leave the rest unexplained. V, J and clone size derive from that table, while D and trimming were established from the DNA sequence. For this sample there are about 160,000 clones; approximately 78% appear just once. The top ten clones comprise around 9.1% of the sample.

This clone was found a few times. Its cognate antigen has yet to be identified. Base qualities are not provided; no much larger clone lies one nucleotide away. The specimen was PBMCs. The sequence was collected from a male donor in good health and CMV-seropositive. The V gene is TRBV7-6 and the J gene is TRBJ2-3, with 7 middle bases fitting TRBD1. The DNA is TGTGCCAGCAGCCGCAGGGGGTCCTTCACAGATACGCAGTATTTT. This encodes CASSRRGSFTDTQYF.